This passage covers 17 T cell receptor beta chains from one sample sequenced in a study of blood T cell repertoires in COVID-19. Data came from immunoSEQ multiplex PCR; TCRdb stores just in-frame clones and leaves some out. In the table there are over 200,000 clones, around 82% of which are singletons. Sequencing was performed on peripheral blood. The source of these receptors is a man older than 75 with acute or convalescent COVID-19.

V usage is TRBV3-1 (or the pseudogene TRBV3-2) and J usage is TRBJ2-7; D call uncertain. Germline V gives CDR1 LGHDT, CDR2 YNNKEL (reference sequence). The CDR3 has 13 residues. The ends were cut back, 4 bases at V and 0 bases at J, with 7 bases in the middle. CDR3 in DNA: TGTGCCAGCAGCCCTCCGAGCTCCTACGAGCAGTACTTC. It codes for CASSPPSSYEQYF.

The genes are TRBV3-1 (or the pseudogene TRBV3-2) and TRBJ2-1; the match to TRBD1 covers 8 bases. Germline assignment: CDR1 LGHDT and CDR2 YNNKEL (reference sequence). V shed 2 bases, J shed 9 bases, and the junction held 6 bases outside the gene matches. The CDR3 length is 14 residues. This CDR3 is CASSQFQGAGEQFF. CDR3 nucleotide sequence: TGTGCCAGCAGCCAATTTCAGGGGGCGGGTGAGCAGTTCTTC.

This clone was found a few times. This chain uses TRBV5-1 with TRBJ2-7; possible D gene TRBD1, 6 bases. CDR1 is SGHRS and CDR2 is YFSETQ in the germline V gene. Deletions cut 4 bases from V and 2 bases from J, with 13 bases between. The CDR3 sequence is 14 residues long. This CDR3 reads CASSILGTTYEQYF. The CDR3 region has the DNA TGCGCCAGCAGCATCCTAGGGACAACCTACGAGCAGTACTTC. Full variable domain (rest looked up from reference TRBV5-1 and TRBJ2-7): KAGVTQTPRYLIKTRGQQVTLSCSPISGHRSVSWYQQTPGQGLQFLFEYFSETQRNKGNFPGRFSGRQFSNSRSEMNVSTLELGDSALYLCASSILGTTYEQYFGPGTRLTVT.

The chain joins TRBV28 to TRBJ2-6; 13 bases agree with TRBD2. Losses at the gene ends were 5 bases for V and 4 bases for J; bases not matched to a gene: 5. This CDR3 has 17 residues. Germline V gives CDR1 MDHEN, CDR2 SYDVKM. The DNA for the CDR3 is TGTGCCAGCAGTGTACTAGCGGGGGGGGCCGGGGCCAACGTCCTGACTTTC. Residues: CASSVLAGGAGANVLTF.

This clone was observed a handful of times. This chain connects TRBV18 to TRBJ2-3; tentative D call: TRBD1 (5 bases). The CDR3 loop spans 14 amino acids. Germline V gene lookup returns CDR1 KGHSH and CDR2 LQKENI. V shed 3 bases and J shed 4 bases, with 11 bases lying between them. In DNA form, the CDR3 reads TGTGCCAGCTCACCGCTGCAGGGCCCAGATACGCAGTATTTT. It yields the protein CASSPLQGPDTQYF. The full variable domain, completed using reference TRBV18 and TRBJ2-3, is NAGVMQNPRHLVRRRGQEARLRCSPMKGHSHVYWYRQLPEEGLKFMVYLQKENIIDESGMPKERFSAEFPKEGPSILRIQQVVRGDSAAYFCASSPLQGPDTQYFGPGTRLTVL.

The chain employs TRBV3-1 (or the pseudogene TRBV3-2) and TRBJ1-1; no firm D call. Germline assignment: CDR1 LGHDT and CDR2 YNNKEL (reference sequence). With 7 bases removed from V and 4 bases from J, the gap between germline ends came to 10 bases. The CDR3 loop spans 12 amino acids. The CDR3 coding sequence is TGTGCCAGCACCGACATGGGCACTGAAGCTTTCTTT. It specifies CASTDMGTEAFF.

This chain connects TRBV7-2 to TRBJ2-5, with 11 bases matching TRBD2. The CDR3 spans 18 residues. V lost 1 base to trimming and J lost 4 bases; unmatched junction nucleotides: 11. Germline V gene data show CDR1 as SGHTA and CDR2 as FQGNSA. The CDR3 nucleotides read TGTGCCAGCAGCTTAGAATATAGCGGGGGGGCTCAGGGAGAGACCCAGTACTTC. Translated: CASSLEYSGGAQGETQYF.

The chain uses TRBV6-6 and TRBJ1-2; no firm D call. Trimming left V 4 bases short and J 4 bases short, with 10 bases between. There are 13 residues in the CDR3. Germline CDR1 and CDR2: MNHNY and SVGAGI (reference sequence). The CDR3 DNA reads as TGTGCCAGCAGTTTGGCCGGCGGCTATGGCTACACCTTC. This gives the protein CASSLAGGYGYTF.

The chain has TRBV10-1 and TRBJ2-3; tentative D call: TRBD2 (5 bases). Between the trimmed V and J ends, which lost 4 bases and 4 bases, there was a span of 18 bases. CDR3 length: 16 amino acids. CDR1 is WNHNN, CDR2 SYGVQD, per germline (reference sequence). The DNA of the CDR3 is TGCGCCAGCAGTGCGAGCTCGGGGATTCGAGCAGATACGCAGTATTTT. Its translation is CASSASSGIRADTQYF.

The chain couples TRBV5-1 to TRBJ2-1, with 10 bases that match TRBD2. V lost 2 bases and J lost 8; bases outside the gene matches: 7. CDR1 and CDR2 from the germline V gene are SGHRS and YFSETQ. The CDR3 length is 15 residues. DNA for the CDR3: TGCGCCAGCAGCTTAGCCAGCGGGGGGGTCGATGAGCAGTTCTTC. Its protein is CASSLASGGVDEQFF.

The chain carries TRBV7-8 and TRBJ1-4; tentatively, D is TRBD1 (5 bases). This CDR3 is built from 16 residues. The germline V gene encodes CDR1 SGHVS and CDR2 FQNEAQ. Trimming shortened V by 1 base and J by 8 bases, and 17 bases separated the two germline ends. The DNA of the CDR3 is TGTGCCAGCAGCTTAGTGGTTAAGGGACTCGGGGAAAAACTGTTTTTT. As protein: CASSLVVKGLGEKLFF.

The table lists this clone with a count of one. V usage is TRBV18 and J usage is TRBJ1-2; 8 bases are shared with TRBD1. With 6 bases clipped from V and 4 bases from J, the junction kept 4 bases outside the gene matches. CDR3 length equals 13 residues. The germline V gene encodes CDR1 KGHSH and CDR2 LQKENI. The CDR3 DNA reads as TGTGCCAGCTCGGGACAGGAGGGCTATGGCTACACCTTC. Translated, it gives CASSGQEGYGYTF.

The chain combines TRBV10-3 with TRBJ2-5, with 8 bases lining up with TRBD2. V lost 3 bases to trimming and J lost 5 bases; unmatched junction nucleotides: 5. The CDR3 has 14 amino acids. Germline CDR1 reads ENHRY; CDR2 reads SYGVKD. CDR3 region: CAISEREGGETQYF. The CDR3 DNA sequence: TGTGCCATCAGTGAACGGGAGGGCGGGGAGACCCAGTACTTC.

This rearrangement joins TRBV3-1 (or the pseudogene TRBV3-2) to TRBJ1-5; weak D call: TRBD1 (5 bases). This CDR3 comprises 15 residues. V was pared by 4 bases and J by 11 bases, with 21 bases between. Germline values: CDR1 LGHDT, CDR2 YNNKEL (reference sequence). CDR3 in DNA: TGTGCCAGCAGCCGAAACCCCGACGGGTTGACAGCCCAGCATTTT. Amino acids: CASSRNPDGLTAQHF.

V and J are TRBV7-2 and TRBJ1-2; no definite D call. There are 13 residues in the CDR3. Between the trimmed V and J ends, which lost 3 bases and 8 bases, there was a span of 13 bases. Germline V gene sequence: CDR1 SGHTA, CDR2 FQGNSA. The CDR3 sequence: CASSFIRLSGYTF. DNA of the CDR3: TGTGCCAGCAGCTTCATCAGGTTGAGCGGCTACACCTTC.

This clone has just a few counts. J is TRBJ2-3 and V is TRBV29-1; 9 positions match TRBD1. This CDR3 is 15 amino acids long. V was pared by 7 bases and J by 3 bases, with 11 bases of the junction left unmatched. Germline values: CDR1 SQVTM, CDR2 ANQGSEA. The CDR3 loop reads CSASRDRVGTDTQYF. The CDR3 DNA is TGCAGCGCCTCCAGGGACAGGGTGGGGACAGATACGCAGTATTTT.

This chain joins TRBV12-3 or TRBV12-4 and TRBJ1-1; possible D gene TRBD1, 5 bases. This CDR3 has 13 amino acids. V was cut by 3 bases and J by 3 bases, with 8 bases left in between. The CDR3 loop reads CASSFGRDTEAFF. The CDR3 DNA is TGTGCCAGCAGTTTTGGCAGGGACACTGAAGCTTTCTTT.